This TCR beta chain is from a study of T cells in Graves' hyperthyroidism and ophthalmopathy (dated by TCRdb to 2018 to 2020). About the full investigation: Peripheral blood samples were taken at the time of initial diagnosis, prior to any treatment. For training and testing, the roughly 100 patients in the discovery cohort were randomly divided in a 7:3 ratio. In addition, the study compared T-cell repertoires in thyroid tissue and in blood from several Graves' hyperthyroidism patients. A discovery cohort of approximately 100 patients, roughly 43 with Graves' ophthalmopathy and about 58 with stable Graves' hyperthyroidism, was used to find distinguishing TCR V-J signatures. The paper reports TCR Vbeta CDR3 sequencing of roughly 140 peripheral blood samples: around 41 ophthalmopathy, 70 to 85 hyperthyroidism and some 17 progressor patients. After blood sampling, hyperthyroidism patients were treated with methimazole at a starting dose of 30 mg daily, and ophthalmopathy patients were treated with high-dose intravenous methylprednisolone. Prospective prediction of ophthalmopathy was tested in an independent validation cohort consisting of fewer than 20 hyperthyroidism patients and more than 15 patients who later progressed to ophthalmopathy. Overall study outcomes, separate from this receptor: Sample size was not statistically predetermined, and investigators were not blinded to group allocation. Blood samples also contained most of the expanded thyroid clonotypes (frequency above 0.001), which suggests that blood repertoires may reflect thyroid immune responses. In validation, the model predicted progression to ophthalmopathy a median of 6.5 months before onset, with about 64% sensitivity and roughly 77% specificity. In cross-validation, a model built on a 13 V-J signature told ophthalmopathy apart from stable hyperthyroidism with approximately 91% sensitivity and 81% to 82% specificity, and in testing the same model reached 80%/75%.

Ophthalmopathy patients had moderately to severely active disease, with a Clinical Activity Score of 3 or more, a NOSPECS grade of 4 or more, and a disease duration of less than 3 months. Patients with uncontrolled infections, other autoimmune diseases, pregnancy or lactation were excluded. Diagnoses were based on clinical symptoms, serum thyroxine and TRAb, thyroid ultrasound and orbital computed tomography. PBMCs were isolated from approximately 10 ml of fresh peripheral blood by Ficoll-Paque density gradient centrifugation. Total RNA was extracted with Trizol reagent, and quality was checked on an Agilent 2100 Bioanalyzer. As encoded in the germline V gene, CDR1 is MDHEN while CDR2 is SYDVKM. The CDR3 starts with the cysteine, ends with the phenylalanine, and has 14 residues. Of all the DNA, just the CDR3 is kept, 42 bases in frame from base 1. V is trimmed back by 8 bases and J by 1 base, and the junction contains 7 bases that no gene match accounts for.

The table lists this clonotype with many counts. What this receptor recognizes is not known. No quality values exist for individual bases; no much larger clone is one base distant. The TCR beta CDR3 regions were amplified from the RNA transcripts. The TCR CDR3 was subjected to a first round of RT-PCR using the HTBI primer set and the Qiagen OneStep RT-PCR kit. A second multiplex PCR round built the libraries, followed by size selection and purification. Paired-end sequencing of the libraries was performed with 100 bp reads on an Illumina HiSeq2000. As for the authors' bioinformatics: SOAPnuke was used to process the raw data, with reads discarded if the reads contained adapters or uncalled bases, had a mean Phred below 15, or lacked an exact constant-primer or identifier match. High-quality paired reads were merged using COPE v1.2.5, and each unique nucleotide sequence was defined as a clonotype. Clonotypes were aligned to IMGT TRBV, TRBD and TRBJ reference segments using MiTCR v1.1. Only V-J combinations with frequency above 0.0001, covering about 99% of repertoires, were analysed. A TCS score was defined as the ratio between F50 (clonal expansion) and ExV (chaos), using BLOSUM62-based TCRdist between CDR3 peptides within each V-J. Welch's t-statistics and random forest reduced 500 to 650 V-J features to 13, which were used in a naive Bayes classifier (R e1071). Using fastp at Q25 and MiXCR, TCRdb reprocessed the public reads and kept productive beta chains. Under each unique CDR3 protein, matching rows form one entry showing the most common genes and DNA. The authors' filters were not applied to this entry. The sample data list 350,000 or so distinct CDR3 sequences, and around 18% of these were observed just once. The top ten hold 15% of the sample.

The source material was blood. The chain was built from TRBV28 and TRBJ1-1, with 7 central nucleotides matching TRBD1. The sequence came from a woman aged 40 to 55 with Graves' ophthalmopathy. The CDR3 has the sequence CASAGGGSNTEAFF. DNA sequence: TGTGCCAGCGCAGGGGGAGGGTCGAACACTGAAGCTTTCTTT.